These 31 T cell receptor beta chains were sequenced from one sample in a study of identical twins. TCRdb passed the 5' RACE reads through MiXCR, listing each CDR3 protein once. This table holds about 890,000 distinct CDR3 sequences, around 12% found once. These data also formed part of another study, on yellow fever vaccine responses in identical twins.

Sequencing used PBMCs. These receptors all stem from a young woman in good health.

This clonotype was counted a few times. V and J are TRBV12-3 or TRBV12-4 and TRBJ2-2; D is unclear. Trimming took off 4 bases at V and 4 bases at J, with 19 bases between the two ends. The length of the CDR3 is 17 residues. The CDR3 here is CASSYHSNRLSTGELFF. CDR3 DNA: TGTGCCAGCAGTTACCACTCGAACAGACTCTCCACCGGGGAGCTGTTTTTT.

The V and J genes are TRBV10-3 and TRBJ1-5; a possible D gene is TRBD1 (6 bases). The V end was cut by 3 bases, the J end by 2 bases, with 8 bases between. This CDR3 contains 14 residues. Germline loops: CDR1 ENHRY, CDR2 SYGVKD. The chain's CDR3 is CAISDRGGNQPQHF. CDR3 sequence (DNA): TGTGCCATCAGTGACAGGGGAGGCAATCAGCCCCAGCATTTT.

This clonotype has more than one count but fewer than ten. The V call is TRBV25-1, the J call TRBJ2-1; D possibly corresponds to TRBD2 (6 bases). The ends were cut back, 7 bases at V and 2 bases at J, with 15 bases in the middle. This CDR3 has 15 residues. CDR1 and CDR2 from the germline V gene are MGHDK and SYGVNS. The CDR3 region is CASIGKGGAYNEQFF. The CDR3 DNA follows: TGTGCCAGCATAGGGAAGGGCGGGGCCTACAATGAGCAGTTCTTC.

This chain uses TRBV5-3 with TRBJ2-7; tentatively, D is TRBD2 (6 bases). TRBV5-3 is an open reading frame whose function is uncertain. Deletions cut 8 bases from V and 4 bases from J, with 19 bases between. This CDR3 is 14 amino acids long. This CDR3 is CASQSREKPYEQYV. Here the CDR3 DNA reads TGTGCCAGTCAATCCCGGGAGAAACCTTACGAGCAGTACGTC.

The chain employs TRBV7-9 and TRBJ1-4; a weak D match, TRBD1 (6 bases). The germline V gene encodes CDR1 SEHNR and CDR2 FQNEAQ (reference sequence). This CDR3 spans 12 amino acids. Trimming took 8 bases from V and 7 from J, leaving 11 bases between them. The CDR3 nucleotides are TGTGCCAGCCGTCAGGGGCCTGAAAAACTGTTTTTT. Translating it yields CASRQGPEKLFF. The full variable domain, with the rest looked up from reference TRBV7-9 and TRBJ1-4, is DTGVSQNPRHKITKRGQNVTFRCDPISEHNRLYWYRQTLGQGPEFLTYFQNEAQLEKSRLLSDRFSAERPKGSFSTLEIQRTEQGDSAMYLCASRQGPEKLFFGSGTQLSVL.

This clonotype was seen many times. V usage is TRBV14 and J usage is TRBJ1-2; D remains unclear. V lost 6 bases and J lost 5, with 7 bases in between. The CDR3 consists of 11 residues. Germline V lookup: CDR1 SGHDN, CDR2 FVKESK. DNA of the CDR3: TGTGCCAGCAGAATCAGTTATGGCTACACCTTC. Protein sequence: CASRISYGYTF.

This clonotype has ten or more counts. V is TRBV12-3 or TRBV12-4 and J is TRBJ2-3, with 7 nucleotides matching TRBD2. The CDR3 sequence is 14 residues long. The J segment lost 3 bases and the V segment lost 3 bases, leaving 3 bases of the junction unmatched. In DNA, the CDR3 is TGTGCCAGCAGTTTTCAGCGGGATACAGATACGCAGTATTTT. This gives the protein CASSFQRDTDTQYF.

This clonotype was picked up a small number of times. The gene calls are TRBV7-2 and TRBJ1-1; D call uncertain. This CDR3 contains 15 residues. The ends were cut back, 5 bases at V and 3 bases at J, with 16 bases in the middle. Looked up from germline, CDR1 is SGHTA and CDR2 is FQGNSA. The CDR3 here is CASSAAGVGYTEAFF. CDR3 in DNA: TGTGCCAGCAGCGCCGCCGGGGTAGGGTACACTGAAGCTTTCTTT. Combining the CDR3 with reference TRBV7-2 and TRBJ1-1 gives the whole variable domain GAGVSQSPSNKVTEKGKDVELRCDPISGHTALYWYRQSLGQGLEFLIYFQGNSAPDKSGLPSDRFSAERTGGSVSTLTIQRTQQEDSAVYLCASSAAGVGYTEAFFGQGTRLTVV.

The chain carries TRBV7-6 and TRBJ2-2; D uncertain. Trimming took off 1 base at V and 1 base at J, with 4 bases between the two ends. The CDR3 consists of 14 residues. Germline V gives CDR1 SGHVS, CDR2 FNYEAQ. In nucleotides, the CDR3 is TGTGCCAGCAGCTTAGGGAAGAACACCGGGGAGCTGTTTTTT. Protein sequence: CASSLGKNTGELFF.

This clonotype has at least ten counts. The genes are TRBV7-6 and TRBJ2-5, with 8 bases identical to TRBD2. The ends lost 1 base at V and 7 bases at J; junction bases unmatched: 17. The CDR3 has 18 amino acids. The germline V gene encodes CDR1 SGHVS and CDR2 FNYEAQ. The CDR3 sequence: CASSLGSRLAGVSGTQYF. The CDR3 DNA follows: TGTGCCAGCAGCTTAGGGTCGCGGCTAGCGGGTGTATCTGGGACCCAGTACTTC.

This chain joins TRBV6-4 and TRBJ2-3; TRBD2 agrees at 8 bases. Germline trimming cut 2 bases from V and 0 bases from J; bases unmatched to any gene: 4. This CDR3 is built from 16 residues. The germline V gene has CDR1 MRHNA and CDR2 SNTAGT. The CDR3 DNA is TGTGCCAGCAGTGACCGCGGGGGGACTAGCACAGATACGCAGTATTTT. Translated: CASSDRGGTSTDTQYF.

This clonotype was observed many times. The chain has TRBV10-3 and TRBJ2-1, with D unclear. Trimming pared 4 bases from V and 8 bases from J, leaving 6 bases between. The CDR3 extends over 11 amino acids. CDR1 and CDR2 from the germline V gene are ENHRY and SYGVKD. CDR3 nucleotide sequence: TGTGCCATCAGTGGGTCGTATGAGCAGTTCTTC. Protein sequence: CAISGSYEQFF.

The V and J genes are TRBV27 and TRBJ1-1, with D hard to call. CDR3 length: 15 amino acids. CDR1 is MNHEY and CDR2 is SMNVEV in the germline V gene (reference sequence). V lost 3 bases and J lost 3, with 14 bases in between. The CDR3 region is CASSFKRGEHTEAFF. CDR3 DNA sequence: TGTGCCAGCAGTTTTAAGAGAGGAGAGCACACTGAAGCTTTCTTT.

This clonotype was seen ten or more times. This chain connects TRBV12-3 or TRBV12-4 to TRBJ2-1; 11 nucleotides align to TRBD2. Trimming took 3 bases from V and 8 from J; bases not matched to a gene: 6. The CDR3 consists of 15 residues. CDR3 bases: TGTGCCAGCAGTTTCTTAGCGGGAGGGCTCCATGAGCAGTTCTTC. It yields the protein CASSFLAGGLHEQFF.

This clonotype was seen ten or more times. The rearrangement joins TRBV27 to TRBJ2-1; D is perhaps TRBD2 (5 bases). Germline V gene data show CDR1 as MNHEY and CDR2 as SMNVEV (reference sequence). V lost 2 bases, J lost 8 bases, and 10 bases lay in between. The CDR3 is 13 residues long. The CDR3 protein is CASSLVGGDEQFF. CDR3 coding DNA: TGTGCCAGCAGTTTAGTAGGAGGTGATGAGCAGTTCTTC.

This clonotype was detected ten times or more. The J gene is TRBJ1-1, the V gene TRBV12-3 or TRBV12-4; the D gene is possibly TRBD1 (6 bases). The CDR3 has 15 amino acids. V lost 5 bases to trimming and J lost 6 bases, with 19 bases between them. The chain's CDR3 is CASSGNFRGQAEAFF. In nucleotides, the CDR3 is TGTGCCAGCAGTGGAAATTTCAGGGGCCAGGCTGAAGCTTTCTTT.

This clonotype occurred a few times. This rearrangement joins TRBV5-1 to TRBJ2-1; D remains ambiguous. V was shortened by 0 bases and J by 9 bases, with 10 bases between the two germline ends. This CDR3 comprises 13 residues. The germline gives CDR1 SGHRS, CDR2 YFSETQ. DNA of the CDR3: TGCGCCAGCAGCTTGGCCAGGAGTGGTGAGCAGTTCTTC. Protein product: CASSLARSGEQFF.

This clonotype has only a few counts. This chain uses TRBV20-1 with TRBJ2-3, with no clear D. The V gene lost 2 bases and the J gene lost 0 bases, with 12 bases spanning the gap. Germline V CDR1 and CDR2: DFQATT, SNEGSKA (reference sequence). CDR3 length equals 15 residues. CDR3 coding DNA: TGCAGTGCTAGACCTATCCAGACTAGCACAGATACGCAGTATTTT. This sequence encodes CSARPIQTSTDTQYF.

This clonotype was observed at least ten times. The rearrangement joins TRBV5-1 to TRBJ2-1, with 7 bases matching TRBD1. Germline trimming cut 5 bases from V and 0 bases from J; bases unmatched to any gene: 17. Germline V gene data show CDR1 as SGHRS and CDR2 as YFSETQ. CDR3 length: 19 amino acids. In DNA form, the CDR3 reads TGCGCCAGCAGGGGACAGCCTATGACAACCAAGAGCTCCTACAATGAGCAGTTCTTC. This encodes CASRGQPMTTKSSYNEQFF.

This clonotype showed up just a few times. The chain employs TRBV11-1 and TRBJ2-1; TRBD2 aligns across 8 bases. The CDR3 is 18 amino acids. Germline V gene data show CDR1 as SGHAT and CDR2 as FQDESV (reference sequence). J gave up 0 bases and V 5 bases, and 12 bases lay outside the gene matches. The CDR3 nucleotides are TGTGCCAGCAGCCCAGCAGGAAGCGGGAGAAGCTCCTACAATGAGCAGTTCTTC. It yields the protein CASSPAGSGRSSYNEQFF.

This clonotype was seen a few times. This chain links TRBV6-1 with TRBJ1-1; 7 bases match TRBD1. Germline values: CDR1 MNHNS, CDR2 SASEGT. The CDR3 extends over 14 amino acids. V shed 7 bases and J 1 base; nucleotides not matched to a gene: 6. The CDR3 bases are TGTGCCAGCACCCGGACAGGTTCGAACACTGAAGCTTTCTTT. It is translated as CASTRTGSNTEAFF.

CDR3 coding DNA: TGTGCCAGTAGTATAGCGGCGGGGGGGCCAGATACGCAGTATTTT. Its protein product is CASSIAAGGPDTQYF. This sequence joins TRBV19 and TRBJ2-3, with 9 bases lining up with TRBD2. CDR3 length: 15 residues. With V trimmed by 1 base and J by 4 bases, 3 bases remained unmatched. Germline values: CDR1 LNHDA, CDR2 SQIVND (reference sequence). Supplemented by reference TRBV19 and TRBJ2-3, the full variable domain reads DGGITQSPKYLFRKEGQNVTLSCEQNLNHDAMYWYRQDPGQGLRLIYYSQIVNDFQKGDIAEGYSVSREKKESFPLTVTSAQKNPTAFYLCASSIAAGGPDTQYFGPGTRLTVL.

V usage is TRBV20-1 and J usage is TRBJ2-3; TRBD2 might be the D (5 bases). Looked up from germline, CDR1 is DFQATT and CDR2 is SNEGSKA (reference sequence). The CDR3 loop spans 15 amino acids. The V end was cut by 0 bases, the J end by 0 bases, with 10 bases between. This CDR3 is CSARDLRASTDTQYF. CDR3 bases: TGCAGTGCTAGAGATCTGAGGGCTAGCACAGATACGCAGTATTTT.

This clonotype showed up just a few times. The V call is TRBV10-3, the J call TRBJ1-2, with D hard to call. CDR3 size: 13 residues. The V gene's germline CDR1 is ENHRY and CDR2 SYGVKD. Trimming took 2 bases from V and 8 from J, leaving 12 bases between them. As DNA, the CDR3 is TGTGCCATCAGTGAGGCGGCAGGTTCCGGCTACACCTTC. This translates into CAISEAAGSGYTF.

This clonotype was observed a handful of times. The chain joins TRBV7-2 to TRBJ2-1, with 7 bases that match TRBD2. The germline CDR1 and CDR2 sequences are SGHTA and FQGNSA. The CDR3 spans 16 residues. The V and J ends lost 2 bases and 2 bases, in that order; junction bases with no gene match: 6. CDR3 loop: CASSLQAGGTYNEQFF. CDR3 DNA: TGTGCCAGCAGCTTACAGGCCGGGGGGACCTACAATGAGCAGTTCTTC.

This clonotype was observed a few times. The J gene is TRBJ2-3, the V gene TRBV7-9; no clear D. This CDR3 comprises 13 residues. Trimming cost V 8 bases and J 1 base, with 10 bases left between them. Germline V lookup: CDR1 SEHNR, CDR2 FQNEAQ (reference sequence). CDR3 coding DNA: TGTGCCAGCCTGCCTTGGGGCACAGATACGCAGTATTTT. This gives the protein CASLPWGTDTQYF. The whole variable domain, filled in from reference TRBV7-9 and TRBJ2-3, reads DTGVSQNPRHKITKRGQNVTFRCDPISEHNRLYWYRQTLGQGPEFLTYFQNEAQLEKSRLLSDRFSAERPKGSFSTLEIQRTEQGDSAMYLCASLPWGTDTQYFGPGTRLTVL.

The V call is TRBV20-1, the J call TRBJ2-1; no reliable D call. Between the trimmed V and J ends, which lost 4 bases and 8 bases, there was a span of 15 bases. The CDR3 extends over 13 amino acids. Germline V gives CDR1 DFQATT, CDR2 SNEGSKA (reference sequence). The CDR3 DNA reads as TGCAGTGCTACACACCCCCCAAGGGATGAGCAGTTCTTC. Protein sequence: CSATHPPRDEQFF.

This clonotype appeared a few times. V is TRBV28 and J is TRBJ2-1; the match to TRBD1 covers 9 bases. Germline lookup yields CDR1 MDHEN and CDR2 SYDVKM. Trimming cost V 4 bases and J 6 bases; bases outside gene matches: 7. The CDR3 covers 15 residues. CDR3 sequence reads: CASSSRDRVLNEQFF. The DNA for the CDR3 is TGTGCCAGCAGTTCCCGGGACAGGGTCCTCAATGAGCAGTTCTTC.

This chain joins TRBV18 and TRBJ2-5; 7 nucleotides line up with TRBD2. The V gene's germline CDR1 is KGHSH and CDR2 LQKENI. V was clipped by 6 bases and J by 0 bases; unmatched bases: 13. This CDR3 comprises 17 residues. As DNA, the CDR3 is TGTGCCAGCTCCCGTCTGAAGCGGCGGGAGTACCAAGAGACCCAGTACTTC. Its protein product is CASSRLKRREYQETQYF.

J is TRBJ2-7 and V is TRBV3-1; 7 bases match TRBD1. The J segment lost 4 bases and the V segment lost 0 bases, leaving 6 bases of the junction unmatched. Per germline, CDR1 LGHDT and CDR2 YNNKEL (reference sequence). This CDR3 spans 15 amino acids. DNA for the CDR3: TGTGCCAGCAGCCAAGATATGGCAGGGGGATACGAGCAGTACTTC. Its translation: CASSQDMAGGYEQYF.

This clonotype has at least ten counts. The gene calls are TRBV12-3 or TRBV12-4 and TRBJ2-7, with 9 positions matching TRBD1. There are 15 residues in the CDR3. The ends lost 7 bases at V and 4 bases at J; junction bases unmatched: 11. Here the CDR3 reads CASTQSLDRGYEQYF. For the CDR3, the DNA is TGTGCCAGCACCCAATCCCTGGACAGGGGATACGAGCAGTACTTC.